This T cell receptor (beta chain) was identified in a study of STAT5B mutations in CD4+ large granular lymphocyte leukemia. The study's findings and limits: Main leukemic clonotypes were patient-specific, but roughly 23% appeared at low frequency elsewhere. Top patient clones used TRBV06 genes more often: 8/27 versus 2/35 in controls. Patient CD4-sorted repertoires stayed more clonal than healthy ones after leukemic-clone removal.

TCRdb's table, derived via immunoSEQ multiplex PCR, lists solely in-frame clones and lacks some. This sample has about 25,000 clones; 81% occur once, and the top ten carry around 0.33%. CDR3 length equals 14 residues. V shed 6 bases and J shed 7 bases, with 16 bases lying between them. The germline V gene has CDR1 SEHNR and CDR2 FQNEAQ (reference sequence). Points on this clone: Antigen specificity is unknown.

This receptor was taken from a human donor in good health. The chain uses TRBV7-9 and TRBJ2-1; D is tentatively TRBD1 or TRBD2 (5 bases each). Material: CD4+ T cells from blood buffy coats. CDR3 DNA: TGTGCCAGCAGAACGACCGGGACGAGGAATGAGCAGTTCTTC. This encodes CASRTTGTRNEQFF.